This paragraph reports one T cell receptor (beta chain). In the authors' workflow: The assay estimated nucleated cells by amplifying reference gene primers. Clones were read by immunoSEQ multiplex PCR, and TCRdb kept only the in-frame ones, dropping some. V and J calls and clone size are those listed in that table; D and trimming were worked out from the DNA. The table lists 40,000 or so clones, approximately 90% of them singletons. These data belong to a study of blood T cell repertoires in COVID-19. About the study: Whether acute or convalescent, the COVID-19 samples came from the United States, Italy and Spain. PBMCs, B-cell-depleted T cells, or T cells provided the cDNA or gDNA that made up the material.

The V segment lost 1 base and the J segment 2 bases; nucleotides outside the gene matches: 10. The CDR3 covers 18 residues. The germline gives CDR1 SSHAT, CDR2 FNYEAQ (reference sequence). This sequence was found in a man in his 60s with active COVID-19. The sample taken for sequencing was peripheral blood. This chain joins TRBV7-7 and TRBJ2-7; the match to TRBD1 covers 11 bases. CDR3 DNA sequence: TGTGCCAGCAGCTTAGTACGTCTACCGGGACAGGGGGCCTACGAGCAGTACTTC. It specifies CASSLVRLPGQGAYEQYF.